This T cell receptor (beta chain) was obtained from a study of T cell clusters in autoimmune cytopenias. TRB rearrangements were amplified by touch-down multiplex PCR with mixed TRB-A/B primers. Each CDR3 protein gets one entry in TCRdb, which reprocessed the multiplex PCR reads and gives no DNA. This sample's table has several thousand distinct CDR3 sequences. Each sample's input was roughly 230 ng genomic DNA, approximately 37,500 genome equivalents. CDR3 size: 12 residues. Germline V gene lookup returns CDR1 SGHAT and CDR2 FQDESV (reference sequence). The chain employs TRBV11-1 and TRBJ2-7. This receptor was taken from a human donor with an autoimmune cytopenia or autoimmune hepatitis (not recorded which). The sequencing sample was made of peripheral blood. CDR3 residues: CASSLGSYEQYF.